The rows below give T cell receptor beta chains drawn from one sample of a study of blood T cells in healthy people across ages. TCRdb re-called the 5' RACE reads with MiXCR, one entry per CDR3 protein. In the table there are 250,000 to 300,000 distinct CDR3 sequences, less than 30% of which are singletons. The sample consisted of blood. The receptors stem from a woman aged 70-85 years in good health. CDR3s include the opening cysteine and the closing phenylalanine or tryptophan. A D gene is named only where the DNA matches it firmly. Rows give clone size only sometimes, using once, few, many, or a class for an expanded clone.

d_call: NA
v_call: TRBV6-2/TRBV6-3
j_call: TRBJ2-7
clone_size: many
cdr3_nt: TGTGCCAGCACCCCGACGGGAAAGTCCTACGAGCAGTACTTC
cdr3_aa: CASTPTGKSYEQYF

d_call: TRBD2
v_call: TRBV7-2
j_call: TRBJ2-7
clone_size: NA
cdr3_nt: TGTGCCAGCAGCTTAGAACTAGCGGGCTACTACGAGCAGTACTTC
cdr3_aa: CASSLELAGYYEQYF

d_call: NA
v_call: TRBV7-9
j_call: TRBJ1-4
clone_size: many
cdr3_nt: TGTGCCAGCAGCTTAGTGGGTGAAAAACTGTTTTTT
cdr3_aa: CASSLVGEKLFF

d_call: NA
v_call: TRBV12-3/TRBV12-4
j_call: TRBJ1-3
clone_size: NA
cdr3_nt: TGTGCCGGTGGAATGGGAAACACCATATATTTT
cdr3_aa: CAGGMGNTIYF

d_call: TRBD2
v_call: TRBV5-6
j_call: TRBJ2-6
clone_size: NA
cdr3_nt: TGTGCCAGCAGCGGTACCCGGGGACTAGCGGGTCCTCACTCTCCCAACGTCCTGACTTTC
cdr3_aa: CASSGTRGLAGPHSPNVLTF

d_call: NA
v_call: TRBV12-3/TRBV12-4
j_call: TRBJ2-1
clone_size: many
cdr3_nt: TGTGCCAGCAGTTTAGACGAGAGTCACTACAATGAGCAGTTCTTC
cdr3_aa: CASSLDESHYNEQFF

d_call: NA
v_call: TRBV4-1
j_call: TRBJ2-7
clone_size: many
cdr3_nt: TGCGCCAGCAGTTTCGACAGGACCTACGAGCAGTACTTC
cdr3_aa: CASSFDRTYEQYF

d_call: TRBD1
v_call: TRBV12-3/TRBV12-4
j_call: TRBJ1-2
clone_size: few
cdr3_nt: TGTGCCAGCAGTTTCTCGAACAGGGGGCCCCATGGCTACACCTTC
cdr3_aa: CASSFSNRGPHGYTF

d_call: NA
v_call: TRBV10-3
j_call: TRBJ2-3
clone_size: NA
cdr3_nt: TGTGCCATCAGTGACGGCACCACTAGCACAGATACGCAGTATTTT
cdr3_aa: CAISDGTTSTDTQYF

d_call: NA
v_call: TRBV6-1
j_call: TRBJ2-1
clone_size: NA
cdr3_nt: TGTGCCAGCACCTACTTCGGCTACAATGAGCAGTTCTTC
cdr3_aa: CASTYFGYNEQFF

d_call: NA
v_call: TRBV18
j_call: TRBJ2-3
clone_size: NA
cdr3_nt: TGTGCCAGCTCACCAAAGGGCACAGATACGCAGTATTTT
cdr3_aa: CASSPKGTDTQYF

d_call: TRBD2
v_call: TRBV20-1
j_call: TRBJ2-5
clone_size: many
cdr3_nt: TGCAGTGCTAGAGAGGGACTAGCGGGACCGAGTCGCGAGACCCAGTACTTC
cdr3_aa: CSAREGLAGPSRETQYF

d_call: NA
v_call: TRBV12-3/TRBV12-4
j_call: TRBJ2-3
clone_size: NA
cdr3_nt: TGTGCCAGCAGTTTCGGGGAAGGCACAGATACGCAGTATTTT
cdr3_aa: CASSFGEGTDTQYF

d_call: NA
v_call: TRBV7-2
j_call: TRBJ1-6
clone_size: few
cdr3_nt: TGTGCCAGCAGCCAGGAGAGAAATTCACCCCTCCACTTT
cdr3_aa: CASSQERNSPLHF

d_call: NA
v_call: TRBV20-1
j_call: TRBJ2-1
clone_size: few
cdr3_nt: TGCAGTGCTAGTAGTACGGCATACAATGAGCAGTTCTTC
cdr3_aa: CSASSTAYNEQFF

d_call: NA
v_call: TRBV4-1
j_call: TRBJ2-1
clone_size: few
cdr3_nt: TGCGCCAGCAGCCAAGGTGCGGCCTCCTACAATGAGCAGTTCTTC
cdr3_aa: CASSQGAASYNEQFF

d_call: TRBD1
v_call: TRBV6-1
j_call: TRBJ2-1
clone_size: few
cdr3_nt: TGTGCCGGCAGGGCCGGGACAGGCTCGATCGAGCAGTTCTTC
cdr3_aa: CAGRAGTGSIEQFF

d_call: TRBD2
v_call: TRBV20-1
j_call: TRBJ2-1
clone_size: NA
cdr3_nt: TGCAGTGCTAGAGATGGGACTAGCGGGGGGGCCCTCTACAATGAGCAGTTCTTC
cdr3_aa: CSARDGTSGGALYNEQFF

d_call: NA
v_call: TRBV9
j_call: TRBJ2-1
clone_size: few
cdr3_nt: TGTGCCAGCAGCCTTCGTCCGGGGCCAATAGCTGGGCGCACCTACAATGAGCAGTTCTTC
cdr3_aa: CASSLRPGPIAGRTYNEQFF

d_call: NA
v_call: TRBV5-1
j_call: TRBJ2-5
clone_size: NA
cdr3_nt: TGCGCCAGCACCCCATCGACCCGGGACCGAGAGACCCAGTACTTC
cdr3_aa: CASTPSTRDRETQYF

d_call: TRBD2
v_call: TRBV7-6
j_call: TRBJ2-5
clone_size: NA
cdr3_nt: TGTGCCAGCAGCCCCGCCGGGACTAAAGAGACCCAGTACTTC
cdr3_aa: CASSPAGTKETQYF

d_call: NA
v_call: TRBV4-3
j_call: TRBJ2-4
clone_size: few
cdr3_nt: TGCGCCAGCAGCCAAGATCGCCTGGGGGGACACAATCACTTC
cdr3_aa: CASSQDRLGGHNHF

d_call: NA
v_call: TRBV5-1
j_call: TRBJ2-1
clone_size: NA
cdr3_nt: TGCGCCAGCAGCCAGGACGGCAGACCCTACAATGAGCAGTTCTTC
cdr3_aa: CASSQDGRPYNEQFF

d_call: TRBD1
v_call: TRBV7-2
j_call: TRBJ2-3
clone_size: NA
cdr3_nt: TGTGCCAGCAGCTTACGGAAGACAGGGTACGATACGCAGTATTTT
cdr3_aa: CASSLRKTGYDTQYF

d_call: TRBD1
v_call: TRBV29-1
j_call: TRBJ1-2
clone_size: NA
cdr3_nt: TGCAGCGTTGAGGGGGGACAGGGGGTTGGCTATGGCTACACCTTC
cdr3_aa: CSVEGGQGVGYGYTF

d_call: TRBD1
v_call: TRBV2
j_call: TRBJ1-2
clone_size: many
cdr3_nt: TGTGCCAGCATCACGGACAGGGGCGACTATGGCTACACCTTC
cdr3_aa: CASITDRGDYGYTF

d_call: NA
v_call: TRBV5-1
j_call: TRBJ2-1
clone_size: NA
cdr3_nt: TGCGCCAGCCACCAGGAGAGCTCCTACAATGAGCAGTTCTTC
cdr3_aa: CASHQESSYNEQFF

d_call: NA
v_call: TRBV7-8
j_call: TRBJ2-7
clone_size: few
cdr3_nt: TGTGCCAGCAGCTTGGTGGCCGTACGCTCCTACGAGCAGTACTTC
cdr3_aa: CASSLVAVRSYEQYF

d_call: NA
v_call: TRBV28
j_call: TRBJ1-1
clone_size: NA
cdr3_nt: TGTGCCAGCAGTTCCAGGGCTCGTGGTTTCTTT
cdr3_aa: CASSSRARGFF

d_call: NA
v_call: TRBV28
j_call: TRBJ1-4
clone_size: NA
cdr3_nt: TGTGCCAGCAGTTTACAGGGAACGGCAACTAATGAAAAACTGTTTTTT
cdr3_aa: CASSLQGTATNEKLFF

d_call: NA
v_call: TRBV20-1
j_call: TRBJ2-5
clone_size: NA
cdr3_nt: TGCAGTGCTTACGACTTCTGGACCCAGTACTTC
cdr3_aa: CSAYDFWTQYF

d_call: NA
v_call: TRBV6-2/TRBV6-3
j_call: TRBJ2-1
clone_size: few
cdr3_nt: TGTGCCACCACCGGGGGCACCTACAATGAGCAGTTCTTC
cdr3_aa: CATTGGTYNEQFF

d_call: TRBD1
v_call: TRBV12-3/TRBV12-4
j_call: TRBJ1-4
clone_size: few
cdr3_nt: TGTGCCAGCAGTTTGCGAGGACAGGATTCAACTAATGAAAAACTGTTTTTT
cdr3_aa: CASSLRGQDSTNEKLFF

d_call: TRBD1
v_call: TRBV18
j_call: TRBJ1-4
clone_size: few
cdr3_nt: TGTGCCAGCTCCGGAAACAGGGGAGCAACTAATGAAAAACTGTTTTTT
cdr3_aa: CASSGNRGATNEKLFF

d_call: NA
v_call: TRBV12-3/TRBV12-4
j_call: TRBJ2-7
clone_size: NA
cdr3_nt: TGTGCCAGCAGGGGGAGCACATCCAATTACGAGCAGTACTTC
cdr3_aa: CASRGSTSNYEQYF

d_call: TRBD1
v_call: TRBV28
j_call: TRBJ1-2
clone_size: many
cdr3_nt: TGTGCCAGCAGTTGGCTCGAGGGGGCAGCCGGGGATGGCTACACCTTC
cdr3_aa: CASSWLEGAAGDGYTF

d_call: TRBD2
v_call: TRBV4-1
j_call: TRBJ2-2
clone_size: few
cdr3_nt: TGCGCCAGCAGCTTATCCGGGACTAGCGGGAACACCGGGGAGCTGTTTTTT
cdr3_aa: CASSLSGTSGNTGELFF

d_call: NA
v_call: TRBV7-8
j_call: TRBJ1-2
clone_size: NA
cdr3_nt: TGTGCCAGCAGCTTAGACAGGGCCGTAGGCTACACCTTC
cdr3_aa: CASSLDRAVGYTF

d_call: NA
v_call: TRBV28
j_call: TRBJ2-5
clone_size: NA
cdr3_nt: TGTGCCAGCAGTTTATCCCAGGGCCTGCCCCAAGAGACCCAGTACTTC
cdr3_aa: CASSLSQGLPQETQYF

d_call: NA
v_call: TRBV4-1
j_call: TRBJ1-4
clone_size: NA
cdr3_nt: TGCGCCAGCAGCCAAGGGGGAACAGAATGGGGAAAACTGTTTTTT
cdr3_aa: CASSQGGTEWGKLFF

d_call: NA
v_call: TRBV6-6
j_call: TRBJ2-7
clone_size: NA
cdr3_nt: TGTGCCAGCAGTTTGAATCAGGGTATCGTTACCTACGAGCAGTACTTC
cdr3_aa: CASSLNQGIVTYEQYF

d_call: TRBD1
v_call: TRBV29-1
j_call: TRBJ2-7
clone_size: NA
cdr3_nt: TGCAGCGTCCGGACAGGGGACGAGCAGTACTTC
cdr3_aa: CSVRTGDEQYF

d_call: NA
v_call: TRBV29-1
j_call: TRBJ2-1
clone_size: few
cdr3_nt: TGCAGCTTTCTTGGGACGCCGAGCTCCTACAATGAGCAGTTCTTC
cdr3_aa: CSFLGTPSSYNEQFF

d_call: NA
v_call: TRBV27
j_call: TRBJ2-1
clone_size: NA
cdr3_nt: TGTGCCAGCAGTCCAATACCCATCTGGACACCCAATGAGCAGTTCTTC
cdr3_aa: CASSPIPIWTPNEQFF

d_call: TRBD2
v_call: TRBV20-1
j_call: TRBJ2-1
clone_size: NA
cdr3_nt: TGCAGTCCAAGACTAGCGGGGGTTTATGAGCAGTTCTTC
cdr3_aa: CSPRLAGVYEQFF

d_call: NA
v_call: TRBV7-4
j_call: TRBJ2-7
clone_size: few
cdr3_nt: TGTGCCAGCAGCTTATACGTGTGGGGTGAGCAGTACTTC
cdr3_aa: CASSLYVWGEQYF

d_call: TRBD2
v_call: TRBV3-1
j_call: TRBJ2-3
clone_size: few
cdr3_nt: TGTACCAGCAGCCAAGGCGGCGGGAGAGCAGATACGCAGTATTTT
cdr3_aa: CTSSQGGGRADTQYF

d_call: NA
v_call: TRBV7-9
j_call: TRBJ1-3
clone_size: NA
cdr3_nt: TGTGCCAGCAGCGTCCCTCTTAGCACCATATATTTT
cdr3_aa: CASSVPLSTIYF